Each of the 25 T cell receptor beta chains below was sequenced from the same sample in a study of CD8 T cells in ankylosing spondylitis. Whole-study results and caveats: Characteristic, it appeared, of ankylosing spondylitis blood was a TCR beta motif of about eight highly homologous variants.

In TCRdb, the 5' RACE reads were re-called with MiXCR into one record per CDR3 protein. Of 500,000 or so distinct CDR3 sequences listed, approximately 5.3% are singletons. The antigens of these receptors remain unknown. Sequenced input: blood, either unsorted or a sorted T cell fraction (not recorded which). The receptor source for this set is a male donor with ankylosing spondylitis.

Many counts were recorded for this clonotype. The V gene is TRBV6-5, the J gene TRBJ1-2; D may be TRBD1 (5 bases). Germline V gene lookup returns CDR1 MNHEY and CDR2 SVGAGI. The CDR3 length is 16 residues. V was trimmed by 0 bases and J by 4 bases, leaving 15 bases between them. The CDR3: CASSYSGTGGGYGYTF. The DNA for the CDR3 is TGTGCCAGCAGTTACTCGGGGACCGGCGGGGGCTATGGCTACACCTTC.

This clonotype showed up many times. This chain connects TRBV4-2 to TRBJ2-7; 12 bases map to TRBD2. There are 17 residues in the CDR3. Germline V gene data show CDR1 as LGHNA and CDR2 as YNFKEQ. The junction had 8 bases not matched to a gene; V was cut back by 1 base and J by 4 bases. The CDR3 sequence is CASSQVSLAGGPYEQYF. In DNA, the CDR3 is TGTGCCAGCAGCCAAGTTTCTCTAGCGGGAGGGCCTTACGAGCAGTACTTC.

At least ten counts were recorded for this clonotype. This chain joins TRBV4-3 and TRBJ1-1; no firm D call. With 2 bases removed from V and 6 bases from J, the gap between germline ends came to 16 bases. The CDR3 spans 15 residues. CDR1 is LGHNA and CDR2 is YSLEER in the germline V gene. CDR3 amino acids: CASSQSAQRGAEAFF. The CDR3 region has the DNA TGCGCCAGCAGCCAATCCGCCCAACGAGGAGCTGAAGCTTTCTTT.

This clonotype was picked up many times. The chain couples TRBV29-1 to TRBJ1-1; TRBD1 is a possible D gene (5 bases). CDR1 and CDR2 from the germline V gene are SQVTM and ANQGSEA. V dropped 7 bases and J dropped 0 bases, with 9 bases sitting between them. The CDR3 sequence is 12 residues long. In DNA, the CDR3 is TGCAGCGGGGGACGGATGAACACTGAAGCTTTCTTT. It yields the protein CSGGRMNTEAFF.

This clonotype has ten or more counts. The rearrangement links TRBV6-1 to TRBJ2-2, with TRBD1 matching 8 bases. CDR1 and CDR2 from the germline V gene are MNHNS and SASEGT. The CDR3 sequence is 16 residues long. J lost 5 bases, V lost 6 bases, and 11 bases had no gene match. The CDR3 spells CASRTPRGRGTGELFF. The DNA for the CDR3 is TGTGCCAGCAGGACCCCCAGGGGGCGAGGTACCGGGGAGCTGTTTTTT.

This clonotype was observed many times. This chain joins TRBV5-1 and TRBJ2-7; TRBD2 matches at 9 bases. This CDR3 comprises 15 residues. After removal of 1 base from V and 3 bases from J, the junction contained 5 bases not matched to a gene. The V gene's germline CDR1 is SGHRS and CDR2 YFSETQ. The CDR3 protein is CASSLIAGVVYEQYF. The CDR3 coding sequence is TGCGCCAGCAGCTTGATAGCGGGAGTGGTCTACGAGCAGTACTTC.

This clonotype was recorded many times. The J gene is TRBJ2-4, the V gene TRBV28, with D uncertain. The V end was cut by 3 bases, the J end by 1 base, with 10 bases between. Germline loops: CDR1 MDHEN, CDR2 SYDVKM. This CDR3 has 15 residues. CDR3 loop: CASSLARPAKNIQYF. CDR3 bases: TGTGCCAGCAGTTTGGCCCGGCCGGCCAAAAACATTCAGTACTTC.

This clonotype was picked up one time. The chain employs TRBV29-1 and TRBJ2-2; maybe TRBD2 (7 bases). V lost 0 bases and J 3 bases, leaving 26 bases between the germline ends. Per the germline V gene, CDR1 is SQVTM and CDR2 is ANQGSEA. The CDR3 covers 20 residues. The CDR3 loop is CSVEDRGNRRRESDTGELFF. The CDR3 region has the DNA TGCAGCGTTGAAGATAGGGGGAACAGGAGGCGGGAGAGCGACACCGGGGAGCTGTTTTTT.

The rearrangement joins TRBV4-1 to TRBJ2-2; possibly TRBD1 for D (6 bases). This CDR3 has 15 residues. V lost 4 bases, J lost 4 bases, and 13 bases lay in between. Germline CDR1 and CDR2: MGHRA and YSYEKL. The CDR3 loop is CASSLLQGSTGELFF. The CDR3 DNA reads TGCGCCAGCAGCCTCCTACAGGGAAGCACCGGGGAGCTGTTTTTT.

This clonotype has a count of ten or more. The rearrangement joins TRBV10-3 to TRBJ2-1, with D perhaps being TRBD1 or TRBD2 (5 bases each). Trimming pared 2 bases from V and 6 bases from J, leaving 11 bases between. The CDR3 is 14 amino acids. CDR1 is ENHRY and CDR2 is SYGVKD in the germline V gene. CDR3 residues: CAISEVEGFNEQFF. Written as DNA, the CDR3 is TGTGCCATCAGTGAGGTCGAGGGGTTCAATGAGCAGTTCTTC.

This clonotype occurred many times. The CDR3 region has the DNA TGTGCCAGCAGCCGTCAGGGGAGAGAGACCCAGTACTTC. As protein: CASSRQGRETQYF. The V gene is TRBV7-2, the J gene TRBJ2-5, with D possibly TRBD1 on 6 matching bases. The germline CDR1 and CDR2 sequences are SGHTA and FQGNSA. The CDR3 loop spans 13 amino acids. Trimming left V 5 bases short and J 4 bases short, with 11 bases between.

This clonotype has a count of ten or more. The CDR3 DNA reads as TGCAGTGCTAGAGTAAAAGATACGCAGTATTTT. Its protein is CSARVKDTQYF. This chain links TRBV20-1 with TRBJ2-3, with unresolved D. This CDR3 contains 11 residues. Trimming removed 1 base at V and 5 bases at J, with 4 bases between. Looked up from germline, CDR1 is DFQATT and CDR2 is SNEGSKA (reference sequence).

At least ten counts were recorded for this clonotype. The V gene is TRBV12-3 or TRBV12-4, the J gene TRBJ2-1; D perhaps matches TRBD1 (6 bases). The CDR3 sequence is 14 residues long. Deletions cut 7 bases from V and 4 bases from J, with 14 bases between. The CDR3 region is CASTYLGGYNEQFF. The CDR3 coding sequence is TGTGCCAGCACGTACTTAGGGGGTTACAATGAGCAGTTCTTC.

There are many counts of this clonotype. The gene calls are TRBV10-3 and TRBJ1-2; 8 bases agree with TRBD1. The CDR3 covers 15 residues. Germline values: CDR1 ENHRY, CDR2 SYGVKD. Trimming took 2 bases from V and 4 from J; bases not matched to a gene: 6. The DNA of the CDR3 is TGTGCCATCAGTGAGGGGACAGGATTTACCTATGGCTACACCTTC. Translation gives CAISEGTGFTYGYTF.

Turning to this clonotype: This sequence may be a read error, since a much larger clone differs from it by one base. J is TRBJ2-1 and V is TRBV5-1, with 10 bases lining up with TRBD2. The CDR3 covers 18 residues. The V gene's germline CDR1 is SGHRS and CDR2 YFSETQ. The CDR3 here is CASKVGLAGALSYNERFF. The DNA of the CDR3 is TGCGCCAGCAAAGTTGGGCTAGCGGGGGCCCTCTCCTACAATGAGCGGTTCTTC.

This clonotype showed up many times. This chain links TRBV4-1 with TRBJ2-7, with TRBD2 matching 15 bases. The CDR3 totals 17 residues. The ends lost 4 bases at V and 2 bases at J; junction bases unmatched: 6. Germline V gives CDR1 MGHRA, CDR2 YSYEKL. CDR3 region: CASSPGWTSGGAYEQYF. In nucleotides, the CDR3 is TGCGCCAGCAGCCCAGGGTGGACTAGCGGGGGGGCCTACGAGCAGTACTTC.

Many counts were recorded for this clonotype. The chain has TRBV20-1 and TRBJ1-2; a weak D match, TRBD1 (5 bases). The CDR3 extends over 15 amino acids. Germline V gene data show CDR1 as DFQATT and CDR2 as SNEGSKA (reference sequence). Trimming removed 3 bases at V and 4 bases at J, with 18 bases between. CDR3 in DNA: TGCAGTGCTAGCCCAAATCTAGACAGTACCTATGGCTACACCTTC. Its protein is CSASPNLDSTYGYTF.

This clonotype was seen only a few times. The CDR3 DNA reads as TGCAGTGCGGGGAGACTAGCGGGAGGCCAGAATGAGCAGTTCTTC. This gives the protein CSAGRLAGGQNEQFF. V and J are TRBV20-1 and TRBJ2-1; the match to TRBD2 covers 13 bases. V shed 6 bases, J shed 7 bases, and the junction held 9 bases outside the gene matches. Germline V lookup: CDR1 DFQATT, CDR2 SNEGSKA (reference sequence). The CDR3 has 15 amino acids.

This clonotype has a count of ten or more. The chain couples TRBV18 to TRBJ1-4, with D maybe TRBD1 (5 bases). The CDR3 loop spans 15 amino acids. Germline CDR1 is KGHSH and CDR2 is LQKENI. The V gene lost 0 bases and the J gene lost 8 bases, with 13 bases spanning the gap. CDR3 protein: CASSPPSGSGEKLFF. CDR3 DNA: TGTGCCAGCTCACCACCCTCAGGGTCGGGGGAAAAACTGTTTTTT.

This clonotype was seen repeatedly, ten times or more. This rearrangement joins TRBV29-1 to TRBJ2-1; D gene uncertain. Deletions cut 4 bases from V and 6 bases from J, with 7 bases between. Germline V gene data show CDR1 as SQVTM and CDR2 as ANQGSEA. The CDR3 runs to 11 residues. DNA for the CDR3: TGCAGCGTTGGGTTCGGCAATGAGCAGTTCTTC. Translation gives CSVGFGNEQFF.

The sample holds many counts of this clonotype. This chain links TRBV20-1 with TRBJ2-7; tentatively, D is TRBD1 (5 bases). CDR3 length: 12 residues. Germline CDR1 DFQATT, CDR2 SNEGSKA (reference sequence). V was cut by 5 bases and J by 5 bases, with 13 bases left in between. The CDR3 is CSAHRLGHEQYF. In DNA form, the CDR3 reads TGCAGTGCTCACAGGTTGGGCCACGAGCAGTACTTC.

J is TRBJ1-1 and V is TRBV11-2; D perhaps matches TRBD1 (6 bases). The CDR3 has 13 amino acids. Germline loops: CDR1 SGHAT, CDR2 FQNNGV. The V gene lost 3 bases and the J gene lost 6 bases, with 11 bases spanning the gap. The CDR3 here is CASSFTGLAEAFF. CDR3 bases: TGTGCCAGCAGCTTCACAGGGCTGGCTGAAGCTTTCTTT.

This clonotype was seen ten or more times. V gene TRBV6-2 or TRBV6-3 combines with J gene TRBJ2-5, with 10 bases fitting TRBD2. Trimming took 5 bases from V and 0 from J; bases not matched to a gene: 9. The CDR3 covers 17 residues. From germline, CDR1 is MNHEY and CDR2 SVGEGT. The CDR3 loop reads CASSQQRTSGNQETQYF. For the CDR3, the DNA is TGTGCCAGCAGTCAACAGCGGACTAGCGGAAACCAAGAGACCCAGTACTTC.

This clonotype was detected only a few times. The gene calls are TRBV7-2 and TRBJ2-3; D is undetermined. The germline CDR1 and CDR2 sequences are SGHTA and FQGNSA. The ends were cut back, 0 bases at V and 0 bases at J, with 19 bases in the middle. The CDR3 loop spans 19 amino acids. CDR3 loop: CASSLAKGLGLPSTDTQYF. The CDR3, as DNA: TGTGCCAGCAGCTTAGCAAAAGGTCTAGGGCTGCCAAGCACAGATACGCAGTATTTT.

This clonotype has ten or more counts. The V and J genes are TRBV20-1 and TRBJ2-3; 8 bases line up with TRBD1. Germline lookup yields CDR1 DFQATT and CDR2 SNEGSKA (reference sequence). V lost 6 bases, J lost 4 bases, and 3 bases stayed unmatched. CDR3 length: 12 amino acids. The CDR3 region has the DNA TGCAGTGCCCGACAGGGGCCAGATACGCAGTATTTT. Amino acid sequence: CSARQGPDTQYF.